Following are 2 T cell receptor beta chains from one sample sequenced in a study of CD8+CD57+ T cells in acquired aplastic anemia. Genomic DNA acted as the template from which TCR beta VDJ combination and CDR3 sequence profiling were carried out. A single record per CDR3 protein comes from TCRdb applying MiXCR to the reads. The repertoire holds hundreds of thousands of distinct CDR3 sequences, 65% to 80% seen once, with under 4.5% in the top ten. The source material was sorted CD4+, CD8+, or CD8+CD57+ T cells (not recorded which) from PBMCs. Every receptor here comes from a human donor in good health, serving as a control.

On this clonotype itself: One junction end does not reproduce the germline sequence, and a read error may be involved. The chain uses TRBV7-9 and TRBJ1-1; TRBD1 aligns across 7 bases. Germline values: CDR1 SEHNR, CDR2 FQNEAQ (reference sequence). The length of the CDR3 is 14 residues. In DNA form, the CDR3 reads TGTGCCAGCAGCCTAGCAGGGGGGAGCACTGAAGCTTTCTTT. Protein: CASSLAGGSTEAFF.

A single count supports this clonotype. Sequence at one end of the junction differs from germline and may be a read error. V gene TRBV7-2 combines with J gene TRBJ1-1; no definite D call. CDR3 length: 13 residues. CDR1 is SGHTA, CDR2 FQGNSA, per germline. CDR3 coding DNA: TGTGCCAGTAGTATAGGGTATCCCACTGAAGCGTTCTTT. It codes for CASSIGYPTEAFF.